The rows below give T cell receptor beta chains drawn from one sample of a study of tumor and adjacent non-tumor tissue in lung cancer. TCRdb itself ran the multiplex PCR reads through MiXCR, one entry per CDR3 protein. The sample gives about 110,000 distinct CDR3 sequences, roughly 74% of which show up once; 30% to 45% is in the top ten. The material sequenced was lung tumor tissue. These receptors all come from a woman aged 60-75 years with non-small cell lung cancer. Both conserved end residues are part of each CDR3. The D gene is left open where the match is weak. Some rows have no size entry. The others give once, few or many, or a class for an expanded clone.

d_gene	v_gene	j_gene	len	abundance	CDR3aa	CDR3nt
NA	TRBV11-2	TRBJ2-7	14	NA	CASSSKSGFYYQYF	TGTGCCAGCAGCTCAAAGTCGGGGTTCTACTATCAGTATTTC
NA	TRBV11-3	TRBJ2-2	15	NA	CVNSPGTGVTGDLFF	TGTGTCAACAGTCCCGGGACGGGAGTAACCGGGGACCTGTTTTTT
NA	TRBV12-5	TRBJ1-3	14	NA	CARGLGVSGNTIYF	TGTGCTAGAGGTTTGGGCGTCAGTGGGAACACCATATATTTT
TRBD2	TRBV12-3/TRBV12-4	TRBJ2-5	13	NA	CASSAGLKEAQHF	TGTGCCAGCAGTGCGGGACTAAAAGAGGCCCAGCACTTC
NA	TRBV20-1	TRBJ2-4	15	many	CSAIETDSLNDIQYF	TGCAGTGCTATTGAAACCGACTCTCTGAACGACATTCAGTACTTC
TRBD2	TRBV20-1	TRBJ2-3	16	NA	CSATLGLAGIENTRYF	TGCAGTGCTACCCTCGGACTAGCGGGAATCGAAAATACGCGGTATTTT
NA	TRBV20-1	TRBJ1-5	15	NA	CSARGQSIGNQLQHF	TGCAGTGCTAGAGGACAATCTATCGGCAATCAGCTTCAGCATTTT
NA	TRBV29-1	TRBJ2-7	13	many	CSVVGRAAYEQYF	TGCAGCGTTGTGGGCAGGGCCGCCTACGAGCAGTACTTC
NA	TRBV4-3	TRBJ1-4	13	many	CASSQAGDEKLFF	TGCGCCAGCAGCCAAGCAGGAGATGAAAAACTGTTTTTT
NA	TRBV11-2	TRBJ1-6	13	NA	CASSPRQHSPLHF	TGTGCCAGCAGCCCCCGACAGCATTCACCCCTCCACTTT
NA	TRBV5-1	TRBJ1-1	15	once	CASSFEIQANTGAFF	TGCGCCAGCAGCTTTGAAATTCAGGCGAACACTGGAGCTTTCTTT
NA	TRBV6-5	TRBJ2-3	16	NA	CASRTLRTVSSDTQYF	TGTGCCAGCAGAACGCTGCGGACTGTTAGCTCAGATACGCAGTATTTT
NA	TRBV28	TRBJ1-2	15	few	CASNRLKISNYGYTF	TGTGCCAGCAATCGGTTAAAGATATCTAACTATGGCTACACCTTC
NA	TRBV20-1	TRBJ2-5	16	NA	CSARDPQAWGGETHYF	TGCAGTGCTAGAGATCCCCAGGCGTGGGGAGGAGAGACCCACTACTTC
TRBD2	TRBV29-1	TRBJ2-1	14	NA	CRDEPSGKLNEQFF	TGCCGCGATGAGCCTAGCGGGAAGCTCAATGAGCAGTTCTTC
TRBD1	TRBV4-1	TRBJ1-2	15	many	CASSQGQGEGYGYTF	TGCGCCAGCAGCCAAGGGCAGGGGGAGGGTTATGGCTACACCTTC
NA	TRBV9	TRBJ2-3	15	NA	CASSVDGMSDQFQYF	TGTGCCAGCAGCGTAGACGGAATGAGCGATCAGTTCCAGTATTTT
NA	TRBV4-3	TRBJ2-3	14	NA	CASSQVSVSDTQYF	TGCGCTAGCAGCCAAGTCTCGGTGAGCGATACGCAGTATTTT
TRBD1	TRBV4-1	TRBJ2-7	16	NA	CASSQYFPGGSYEQYF	TGCGCCAGCAGCCAATATTTCCCAGGGGGTTCTTACGAGCAGTACTTC
NA	TRBV6-9	TRBJ2-3	16	NA	CASSYSLLGGLDRQYF	TGTGCCAGCAGTTACTCGCTGCTAGGTGGTTTAGATAGGCAGTATTTT
TRBD2	TRBV11-1	TRBJ2-3	14	NA	CASSPGLARDTQYF	TGTGCCAGCAGCCCTGGACTAGCGCGAGATACGCAGTATTTT
TRBD2	TRBV4-3	TRBJ2-2	24	NA	CASSLDVRTSGREDHSPPDWELFF	TGCGCCAGCAGCCTTGATGTGAGGACTAGCGGGAGGGAGGATCATTCCCCACCAGACTGGGAGCTGTTTTTT
NA	TRBV6-1	TRBJ1-5	17	NA	CTSNGGKTAGGNQPQHF	TGTACCAGCAATGGGGGTAAGACGGCGGGGGGCAATCAGCCCCAGCATTTT
NA	TRBV6-2/TRBV6-3	TRBJ2-7	12	NA	CVSSAVPYEQSF	TGTGTCAGCAGTGCCGTTCCCTACGAGCAGTCCTTC
TRBD1	TRBV11-3	TRBJ1-2	14	NA	CASSFAGGDNDYTF	TGTGCCAGCAGCTTTGCAGGGGGTGATAATGACTACACCTTC
TRBD2	TRBV4-3	TRBJ2-3	15	NA	CASIQGTSGADTQYF	TGTGCCAGCATCCAAGGGACTAGCGGGGCAGATACGCAATATTTT
NA	TRBV12-3/TRBV12-4	TRBJ2-2	15	NA	CASSSVTTNTGELFF	TGTGCCAGCAGTTCCGTGACTACCAACACCGGGGAGTTGTTTTTT
TRBD1	TRBV4-1	TRBJ1-4	17	few	CASSQGRQRTGNEKLFF	TGCGCCAGCAGCCAAGGGCGGCAGCGGACAGGGAATGAAAAACTGTTTTTT
TRBD1	TRBV20-1	TRBJ1-2	15	NA	CCANSDRGRSYGYTF	TGCTGTGCTAATTCGGACAGGGGGCGCAGCTATGGCTACACCTTC
NA	TRBV12-3/TRBV12-4	TRBJ1-2	12	few	CASSNRAGGYTF	TGTGCCAGCAGTAACAGGGCGGGTGGCTACACCTTC
NA	TRBV5-4	TRBJ2-1	14	NA	CASSLLVTNNEQFF	TGTGCCAGCAGCTTGTTGGTTACGAACAATGAGCAGTTTTTC
TRBD1	TRBV28	TRBJ1-3	13	NA	CARSLGQGNTIYF	TGTGCCAGAAGTCTGGGACAGGGAAACACCATATATTTT
NA	TRBV12-3/TRBV12-4	TRBJ2-3	13	few	CDSRRLMRDTQYF	TGTGACAGCAGACGATTAATGAGAGATACTCAGTATTTT
TRBD1	TRBV11-2	TRBJ2-1	14	NA	CASSLVTGVLIKFF	TGTGCCAGCAGCTTAGTGACAGGGGTCTTAATTAAGTTCTTC
TRBD2	TRBV10-1	TRBJ2-1	16	NA	CASSLTSGGSYDEQFF	TGCGCCAGTAGCCTGACTAGCGGGGGGTCCTACGATGAGCAGTTCTTC
NA	TRBV20-1	TRBJ1-5	15	NA	CSARDQTQGNQHQHF	TGCAGTGCTAGAGATCAGACTCAGGGCAATCAGCACCAGCATTTT
NA	TRBV29-1	TRBJ2-3	13	few	CSGRVGDTDTQYF	TGCAGCGGCCGGGTTGGTGATACAGATACGCAGTATTTT
NA	TRBV4-1	TRBJ1-1	20	many	CASSQDSGDPRGRWGTEAFF	TGCGCCAGCAGCCAAGATAGTGGCGATCCCAGGGGCCGGTGGGGCACTGAAGCTTTCTTT
NA	TRBV4-3	TRBJ2-7	13	NA	CASSQGRNDEQYF	TGCGCCAGCAGCCAAGGCAGAAACGATGAGCAGTACTTC
NA	TRBV11-3	TRBJ2-2	14	NA	CACSFNWQGGELFF	TGTGCCTGCAGCTTCAATTGGCAAGGGGGGGAGCTGTTTTTT
NA	TRBV7-9	TRBJ1-1	15	once	CASSLALRGAGEAFF	TGTGCCAGCAGCTTAGCGCTGCGGGGCGCTGGTGAAGCTTTCTTT
NA	TRBV20-1	TRBJ1-6	16	once	CSAFSTPEHYNSPFHF	TGCAGTGCTTTCTCAACCCCTGAACACTATAATTCACCCTTCCACTTT
NA	TRBV11-2	TRBJ1-2	13	NA	CASSTIRGGGYTF	TGTGCCAGCAGCACCATCAGAGGCGGTGGCTACACCTTC
NA	TRBV12-3/TRBV12-4	TRBJ1-2	15	NA	CASSRTAEGSYGCTF	TGTGCCAGCAGCCGCACCGCAGAAGGCAGCTATGGCTGTACCTTC
NA	TRBV11-3	TRBJ1-1	18	NA	CANSLIGPPGLMNTEAFF	TGTGCCAACAGCTTAATTGGGCCGCCGGGACTGATGAACACTGAAGCTTTCTTC
NA	TRBV5-6	TRBJ1-6	15	many	CASTLKRINNSPLHF	TGTGCCAGCACCTTGAAACGGATAAATAATTCACCCCTCCACTTT
NA	TRBV29-1	TRBJ1-2	13	many	CSVGQEVNYGYTF	TGCAGCGTGGGCCAGGAAGTAAACTATGGCTACACCTTC
TRBD1	TRBV11-2	TRBJ1-5	13	NA	CTRSRDRDQPQLF	TGTACCAGGTCCCGCGACAGGGATCAGCCCCAGCTTTTT
NA	TRBV11-1	TRBJ2-2	17	NA	CASSPRLVRESTGELFF	TGTGCCAGCAGCCCACGACTAGTGAGAGAATCCACCGGGGAGCTGTTTTTT
NA	TRBV29-1	TRBJ2-2	13	few	CRYPGLNTGELFF	TGCAGGTATCCGGGACTCAACACCGGGGAGCTGTTTTTT
NA	TRBV20-1	TRBJ2-7	15	NA	CTVRDIAGSVNEQYF	TGCACTGTTAGAGATATTGCGGGATCAGTGAACGAGCAGTACTTC
NA	TRBV10-3	TRBJ2-1	14	few	CAILRDTTYNEQFF	TGTGCCATCCTCAGGGATACTACCTACAATGAGCAGTTCTTC
NA	TRBV30	TRBJ1-1	12	many	CAWSHSYSEAFF	TGTGCCTGGAGTCATAGCTACTCTGAAGCTTTCTTT